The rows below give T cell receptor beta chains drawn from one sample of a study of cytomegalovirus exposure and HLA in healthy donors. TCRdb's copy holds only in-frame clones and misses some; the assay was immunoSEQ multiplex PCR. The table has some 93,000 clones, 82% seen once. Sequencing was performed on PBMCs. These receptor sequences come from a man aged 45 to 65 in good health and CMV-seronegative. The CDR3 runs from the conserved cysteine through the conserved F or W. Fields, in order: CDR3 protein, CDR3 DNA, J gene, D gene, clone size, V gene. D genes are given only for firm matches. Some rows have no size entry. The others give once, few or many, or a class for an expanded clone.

CDR3aa: CASIPGQGSNQPQHF; CDR3nt: TGTGCCAGCATCCCGGGACAGGGTAGCAATCAGCCCCAGCATTTT; j_gene: TRBJ1-5; d_gene: TRBD1; abundance: .; v_gene: TRBV2
CDR3aa: CASSFGGAVFFGGYTF; CDR3nt: TGTGCCAGCAGCTTTGGGGGCGCGGTATTCTTTGGTGGCTACACCTTC; j_gene: TRBJ1-2; d_gene: .; abundance: .; v_gene: TRBV7-9
CDR3aa: CASSEGQGALNQPQHF; CDR3nt: TGTGCCAGCAGTGAGGGACAGGGGGCCCTAAATCAGCCCCAGCATTTT; j_gene: TRBJ1-5; d_gene: TRBD1; abundance: once; v_gene: TRBV6-1
CDR3aa: CAISGGLGREFNEQFF; CDR3nt: TGTGCCATCAGTGGTGGACTAGGTCGGGAGTTCAATGAGCAGTTCTTC; j_gene: TRBJ2-1; d_gene: TRBD2; abundance: .; v_gene: TRBV10-3
CDR3aa: CASSYRQGSSGNTIYF; CDR3nt: TGTGCCAGCAGTTACCGACAGGGGAGCTCTGGAAACACCATATATTTT; j_gene: TRBJ1-3; d_gene: TRBD1; abundance: .; v_gene: TRBV6-5
CDR3aa: CASSTSRGRETQYF; CDR3nt: TGTGCCAGTAGTACATCCAGGGGGCGAGAGACCCAGTACTTC; j_gene: TRBJ2-5; d_gene: TRBD1; abundance: .; v_gene: TRBV19
CDR3aa: CASSLHQGTGAGYTF; CDR3nt: TGTGCCAGCAGTTTGCACCAAGGGACAGGGGCTGGCTACACCTTC; j_gene: TRBJ1-2; d_gene: TRBD1; abundance: .; v_gene: TRBV28
CDR3aa: CATSVSRNTEAFF; CDR3nt: TGTGCCACATCCGTAAGTAGGAACACTGAAGCTTTCTTT; j_gene: TRBJ1-1; d_gene: .; abundance: few; v_gene: TRBV2
CDR3aa: CASSQAAGGETQYF; CDR3nt: TGTGCCAGCAGCCAAGCGGCGGGGGGCGAGACCCAGTACTTC; j_gene: TRBJ2-5; d_gene: TRBD2; abundance: .; v_gene: TRBV4-2
CDR3aa: CASQGTDYSNQPQHF; CDR3nt: TGTGCCAGCCAGGGGACAGATTATAGCAATCAGCCCCAGCATTTT; j_gene: TRBJ1-5; d_gene: TRBD1; abundance: .; v_gene: TRBV19
CDR3aa: CASSQIASSYEQYF; CDR3nt: TGTGCCAGCAGCCAAATAGCGAGCTCCTACGAGCAGTACTTC; j_gene: TRBJ2-7; d_gene: .; abundance: .; v_gene: TRBV11-2
CDR3aa: CASSGGTSANEQFF; CDR3nt: TGTGCCAGCAGCGGAGGGACTAGCGCGAATGAGCAGTTCTTC; j_gene: TRBJ2-1; d_gene: TRBD2; abundance: .; v_gene: TRBV9
CDR3aa: CASSATGYATNTEAFF; CDR3nt: TGTGCCAGCTCAGCGACAGGCTACGCGACTAACACTGAAGCTTTCTTT; j_gene: TRBJ1-1; d_gene: .; abundance: .; v_gene: TRBV18
CDR3aa: CASSLGRTGVTYDEKLFF; CDR3nt: TGTGCCAGCAGTTTAGGGAGGACAGGGGTTACCTACGATGAAAAACTGTTTTTT; j_gene: TRBJ1-4; d_gene: TRBD1; abundance: once; v_gene: TRBV27
CDR3aa: CASSYSSRGTDTQYF; CDR3nt: TGTGCCAGCAGTTACTCGAGCAGGGGCACAGATACGCAGTATTTT; j_gene: TRBJ2-3; d_gene: .; abundance: .; v_gene: TRBV6-5
CDR3aa: CASSVGGDSGNTIYF; CDR3nt: TGTGCCAGCAGCGTAGGGGGGGACTCTGGAAACACCATATATTTT; j_gene: TRBJ1-3; d_gene: .; abundance: .; v_gene: TRBV9
CDR3aa: CASRRDRLFYGYTF; CDR3nt: TGTGCCAGCAGACGGGACAGACTCTTTTATGGCTACACCTTC; j_gene: TRBJ1-2; d_gene: TRBD1; abundance: .; v_gene: TRBV27
CDR3aa: CASSVRGDSLFYEQYF; CDR3nt: TGTGCCAGCAGTGTTAGGGGGGACAGCCTCTTCTACGAGCAGTACTTC; j_gene: TRBJ2-7; d_gene: .; abundance: .; v_gene: TRBV6-1
CDR3aa: CASSLSQGSAGYTF; CDR3nt: TGTGCCAGCAGTTTATCACAGGGATCTGCGGGCTACACCTTC; j_gene: TRBJ1-2; d_gene: .; abundance: .; v_gene: TRBV27
CDR3aa: CASSVTSGRKQTNTGELFF; CDR3nt: TGTGCCAGCAGCGTCACTAGCGGGAGAAAACAGACGAACACCGGGGAGCTGTTTTTT; j_gene: TRBJ2-2; d_gene: TRBD2; abundance: .; v_gene: TRBV9
CDR3aa: CAYKPLGQTNEKLFF; CDR3nt: TGTGCCTACAAACCCCTGGGACAGACTAATGAAAAACTGTTTTTT; j_gene: TRBJ1-4; d_gene: TRBD1; abundance: .; v_gene: TRBV30
CDR3aa: CASSETGGSQPQHF; CDR3nt: TGTGCCAGCAGTGAGACAGGGGGCTCGCAGCCCCAGCATTTT; j_gene: TRBJ1-5; d_gene: TRBD1; abundance: .; v_gene: TRBV6-1
CDR3aa: CASSLEGRNTGELFF; CDR3nt: TGTGCCAGCAGCTTGGAGGGACGGAACACCGGGGAGCTGTTTTTT; j_gene: TRBJ2-2; d_gene: .; abundance: once; v_gene: TRBV7-3
CDR3aa: CASSISGGTGRINGYTF; CDR3nt: TGTGCCAGCAGCATTAGTGGGGGGACAGGGAGGATAAATGGCTACACCTTC; j_gene: TRBJ1-2; d_gene: TRBD1; abundance: .; v_gene: TRBV9
CDR3aa: CSAHQGLLGSYGYTF; CDR3nt: TGCAGCGCCCATCAGGGTTTGCTCGGTAGTTATGGCTACACCTTC; j_gene: TRBJ1-2; d_gene: .; abundance: .; v_gene: TRBV29-1
CDR3aa: CASSLGTGTRSADTQYF; CDR3nt: TGCGCCAGCAGCTTGGGGACCGGGACTAGATCGGCAGATACGCAGTATTTT; j_gene: TRBJ2-3; d_gene: TRBD2; abundance: .; v_gene: TRBV5-1
CDR3aa: CASSFGWTGFNEQYF; CDR3nt: TGTGCCAGCAGTTTCGGGTGGACAGGGTTCAACGAGCAGTACTTC; j_gene: TRBJ2-7; d_gene: TRBD1; abundance: .; v_gene: TRBV27
CDR3aa: CASSIGIGSGFSTDTQYF; CDR3nt: TGTGCCAGTAGTATAGGGATTGGTAGCGGATTTAGCACAGATACGCAGTATTTT; j_gene: TRBJ2-3; d_gene: .; abundance: once; v_gene: TRBV19
CDR3aa: CAWSVSAAGNYGYTF; CDR3nt: TGTGCCTGGAGTGTATCGGCAGCGGGCAACTATGGCTACACCTTC; j_gene: TRBJ1-2; d_gene: .; abundance: .; v_gene: TRBV30
CDR3aa: CASSSTGYYGYTF; CDR3nt: TGTGCCAGCAGCAGCACAGGGTACTATGGCTACACCTTC; j_gene: TRBJ1-2; d_gene: .; abundance: .; v_gene: TRBV11-2
CDR3aa: CASSPIGESNTGELFF; CDR3nt: TGTGCCAGCAGTCCCATCGGAGAATCGAACACCGGGGAGCTGTTTTTT; j_gene: TRBJ2-2; d_gene: .; abundance: .; v_gene: TRBV28
CDR3aa: CASSLQLGREVGNEQFF; CDR3nt: TGTGCCAGCAGCTTACAGCTCGGGCGGGAGGTGGGCAATGAGCAGTTCTTC; j_gene: TRBJ2-1; d_gene: TRBD2; abundance: .; v_gene: TRBV7-6
CDR3aa: CASSPRAREGNTGELFF; CDR3nt: TGTGCCAGCAGCCCGAGGGCACGGGAGGGGAACACCGGGGAGCTGTTTTTT; j_gene: TRBJ2-2; d_gene: TRBD2; abundance: .; v_gene: TRBV7-9
CDR3aa: CASSMGEGRVEQFF; CDR3nt: TGTGCCAGTAGTATGGGGGAGGGCCGGGTGGAGCAGTTCTTC; j_gene: TRBJ2-1; d_gene: TRBD2; abundance: .; v_gene: TRBV19
CDR3aa: CASSYAREAQGGTQYF; CDR3nt: TGTGCCAGCAGTTACGCCCGGGAGGCCCAAGGGGGGACCCAGTACTTC; j_gene: TRBJ2-5; d_gene: .; abundance: .; v_gene: TRBV6-5
CDR3aa: CASSKSSGRYNEQFF; CDR3nt: TGTGCCAGCAGCAAGTCTAGCGGGAGATACAATGAGCAGTTCTTC; j_gene: TRBJ2-1; d_gene: .; abundance: .; v_gene: TRBV21-1
CDR3aa: CASSFEALRGPFF; CDR3nt: TGTGCCAGCAGCTTCGAAGCCCTCAGAGGTCCGTTCTTC; j_gene: TRBJ2-1; d_gene: .; abundance: .; v_gene: TRBV7-9
CDR3aa: CASSLGQGAPDTQYF; CDR3nt: TGTGCCAGCAGCTTGGGACAGGGGGCCCCAGATACGCAGTATTTT; j_gene: TRBJ2-3; d_gene: TRBD1; abundance: .; v_gene: TRBV11-3
CDR3aa: CSAGTGEDTQYF; CDR3nt: TGCAGCGCCGGGACAGGGGAAGATACGCAGTATTTT; j_gene: TRBJ2-3; d_gene: TRBD1; abundance: .; v_gene: TRBV29-1
CDR3aa: CAWSVLQGEGYTF; CDR3nt: TGTGCCTGGAGTGTACTGCAGGGGGAAGGCTACACCTTC; j_gene: TRBJ1-2; d_gene: TRBD1; abundance: .; v_gene: TRBV30
CDR3aa: CAISGDAVRGTYEAFF; CDR3nt: TGTGCCATCAGTGGCGATGCGGTAAGGGGGACGTACGAAGCTTTCTTT; j_gene: TRBJ1-1; d_gene: .; abundance: .; v_gene: TRBV10-3
CDR3aa: CASSLSVRNSNQPQHF; CDR3nt: TGTGCCAGCTCACTCTCGGTGCGAAATAGCAATCAGCCCCAGCATTTT; j_gene: TRBJ1-5; d_gene: .; abundance: .; v_gene: TRBV18
CDR3aa: CASRPYSGTIYGYTF; CDR3nt: TGTGCCAGCAGGCCTTACTCGGGGACAATCTATGGCTACACCTTC; j_gene: TRBJ1-2; d_gene: .; abundance: .; v_gene: TRBV6-5
CDR3aa: CASGTGVTEKLFF; CDR3nt: TGTGCCAGCGGGACAGGGGTCACGGAAAAACTGTTTTTT; j_gene: TRBJ1-4; d_gene: TRBD1; abundance: .; v_gene: TRBV9
CDR3aa: CASSLVPRTGNTEAFF; CDR3nt: TGTGCCAGCAGCCTAGTCCCCAGAACAGGGAACACTGAAGCTTTCTTT; j_gene: TRBJ1-1; d_gene: .; abundance: few; v_gene: TRBV4-2
CDR3aa: CASSSTGGGYEQYF; CDR3nt: TGTGCCAGCAGCTCCACAGGGGGAGGCTACGAGCAGTACTTC; j_gene: TRBJ2-7; d_gene: TRBD1; abundance: .; v_gene: TRBV7-2
CDR3aa: CASSRLPGDTEAFF; CDR3nt: TGTGCCAGCAGCAGACTCCCCGGGGACACTGAAGCTTTCTTT; j_gene: TRBJ1-1; d_gene: .; abundance: .; v_gene: TRBV14
CDR3aa: CASSFPPGDGDTGELFF; CDR3nt: TGTGCCAGCAGCTTCCCACCAGGGGATGGGGACACCGGGGAGCTGTTTTTT; j_gene: TRBJ2-2; d_gene: .; abundance: .; v_gene: TRBV7-3
CDR3aa: CASSLDRGQPQHF; CDR3nt: TGTGCCAGCAGCTTAGATAGGGGTCAGCCCCAGCATTTT; j_gene: TRBJ1-5; d_gene: .; abundance: .; v_gene: TRBV7-9
CDR3aa: CASSQRQGANYGYTF; CDR3nt: TGTGCCAGCTCACAACGACAGGGGGCCAACTATGGCTACACCTTC; j_gene: TRBJ1-2; d_gene: TRBD1; abundance: .; v_gene: TRBV18
CDR3aa: CASRGVNTEAFF; CDR3nt: TGTGCCAGCAGGGGCGTGAACACTGAAGCTTTCTTT; j_gene: TRBJ1-1; d_gene: .; abundance: .; v_gene: TRBV19
CDR3aa: CASSAPRGREEQYF; CDR3nt: TGTGCCAGCAGCGCCCCCCGCGGTCGTGAGGAGCAGTACTTC; j_gene: TRBJ2-7; d_gene: .; abundance: .; v_gene: TRBV21-1
CDR3aa: CASSPTSGRAHGELFF; CDR3nt: TGCGCCAGCAGCCCCACTAGCGGGAGGGCCCACGGGGAGCTGTTTTTT; j_gene: TRBJ2-2; d_gene: TRBD2; abundance: .; v_gene: TRBV5-1
CDR3aa: CASSPTKGQGLSGANVLTF; CDR3nt: TGCGCCAGCAGCCCTACGAAAGGACAGGGGTTATCTGGGGCCAACGTCCTGACTTTC; j_gene: TRBJ2-6; d_gene: TRBD1; abundance: few; v_gene: TRBV4-1